The present T cell receptor (beta chain) was sequenced within a study of blood T cell repertoires in COVID-19. Background on the study: The United States, Italy and Spain supplied acute and convalescent COVID-19 samples. PBMCs, B-cell-depleted T cells, or T cells provided the cDNA or gDNA that made up the material.

The authors' processing: Amplification with reference gene primers provided the estimates of nucleated cell counts. Assay: immunoSEQ multiplex PCR; the TCRdb copy retains only in-frame clones and omits some. That table supplies the V and J calls and clone size; D and trimming were determined from the DNA. The table has 130,000 to 150,000 clones, roughly 90% seen once. This sequence was found in a human donor in a cohort sampled during active COVID-19. Sequencing was done on a sample of peripheral blood.

CDR3 nucleotide sequence: TGTGCCTGGAGTGAGGGGGGGCCCCCCTACGAGCAGTACTTC. This encodes CAWSEGGPPYEQYF. This chain uses TRBV30 with TRBJ2-7; possible D gene TRBD2, 7 bases. V lost 1 base to trimming and J lost 2 bases, with 12 bases between them. This CDR3 comprises 14 residues. CDR1 and CDR2 (germline): GTSNPN, SVGIG (reference sequence). The complete variable domain, with remaining parts taken from reference TRBV30 and TRBJ2-7, reads SQTIHQWPATLVQPVGSPLSLECTVEGTSNPNLYWYRQAAGRGLQLLFYSVGIGQISSEVPQNLSASRPQDRQFILSSKKLLLSDSGFYLCAWSEGGPPYEQYFGPGTRLTVT.